This TCR beta chain derives from a study of blood T cell repertoires in COVID-19. About the research overall: Some COVID-19 samples were acute and others convalescent; all came from the United States, Italy and Spain. PBMCs, B-cell-depleted T cells, or T cells provided the cDNA or gDNA that made up the material.

Under the authors' procedure: Quantification of nucleated cells was approximated via reference gene primer amplification. Only in-frame clones appear in the TCRdb table, and some are missing; sequencing was by immunoSEQ multiplex PCR. The V and J calls and the clone size are those of that table, but D and trimming were determined from the DNA. The sample holds roughly 120,000 clones; around 83% are singletons and the top ten take 7.9%. Germline V gives CDR1 MNHEY, CDR2 SVGAGI. The CDR3 extends over 16 amino acids. Germline trimming cut 0 bases from V and 7 bases from J; bases unmatched to any gene: 12.

The chain links TRBV6-5 to TRBJ2-7; 7 bases are a match to TRBD2. This clonotype originated in a woman of 80 years or more with active or convalescent COVID-19. Sample: peripheral blood. The CDR3 DNA reads as TGTGCCAGCAGTTACTCGAACAGCGGGACCTCTGGGGAGCAGTACTTC. This gives the protein CASSYSNSGTSGEQYF.